This TCR beta chain was captured in a study of blood T cells in healthy people across ages. Losses at the gene ends were 4 bases for V and 3 bases for J; bases not matched to a gene: 8. Germline-derived CDR1 and CDR2 are DFQATT and SNEGSKA (reference sequence). The CDR3 extends over 14 amino acids. As concerns this clonotype: Antigen unknown.

Isolation of PBMCs gave at least 7 million cells per sample. The use of a sample-barcoded 5' primer and a J-beta primer mix characterized a second PCR of roughly 6 to 12 cycles. Unique molecular identifiers of 12 random nucleotides labeled each cDNA. A single record per CDR3 protein comes from TCRdb applying MiXCR to the 5' RACE reads. The profile shows over 1.5 million distinct CDR3 sequences, about 50% of them singletons. Overall study results and limits: Age brought a roughly linear fall in TCR beta diversity measured per million T cells. Naive T cell percentage strongly correlated with TCR beta diversity.

The sequencing input was blood. The receptor's source is a woman aged 40 to 50 in good health. The rearrangement uses TRBV20-1 and TRBJ1-1; 7 bases map to TRBD1. Here the CDR3 DNA reads TGCAGTGCTACAAACAGGGGCGTGGACACTGAAGCTTTCTTT. Residues: CSATNRGVDTEAFF.